The sequence of this T cell receptor beta chain was determined in a study of cytomegalovirus exposure and HLA in healthy donors. Study findings and constraints: Rarity marked most TCR sequences, yet some public TCRs occurred in many donors.

Per the germline V gene, CDR1 is MGHRA and CDR2 is YSYEKL. There are 15 residues in the CDR3. V gave up 4 bases and J gave up 3 bases; unmatched junction bases: 3. Comments on this clone: Its target is unknown.

With 60 Vbeta and 13 Jbeta primers, the PCR was carried out. Sequencing used immunoSEQ multiplex PCR; TCRdb keeps in-frame clones, though not all of them. This sample has 25,000 to 30,000 clones, with about 66% found just once. The TCR originated in a male donor in good health and CMV-seropositive. Specimen: PBMCs. The chain couples TRBV4-1 to TRBJ2-1, with 10 bases identical to TRBD1. CDR3 sequence: CASSRRTGGYNEQFF. The CDR3 DNA sequence: TGCGCCAGCAGCCGTCGGACAGGGGGCTACAATGAGCAGTTCTTC.